Sequencing of this T cell receptor (beta chain) was carried out in a study of blood T cell repertoires in COVID-19. Some clones are missing from TCRdb's copy, which holds only in-frame ones; the method was immunoSEQ multiplex PCR. The table shows a few hundred thousand clones, with around 84% occurring only once. V was trimmed by 11 bases and J by 5 bases, leaving 18 bases between them. CDR1 is SNHLY, CDR2 FYNNEI, per germline. This CDR3 has 13 amino acids. Enrollees, roughly 18 to 90 years old, lived in 20 to 25 US areas. This sequence originates from a woman in her forties or fifties who had been exposed to COVID-19. V usage is TRBV2 and J usage is TRBJ1-1; TRBD1 might be the D (6 bases). Sequencing was done on a sample of PBMCs or T cells enriched from blood (not recorded which). The CDR3, as DNA: TGTGCCGGCTCCAGGGGTGGAGAAACTGAAGCTTTCTTT. It codes for CAGSRGGETEAFF.